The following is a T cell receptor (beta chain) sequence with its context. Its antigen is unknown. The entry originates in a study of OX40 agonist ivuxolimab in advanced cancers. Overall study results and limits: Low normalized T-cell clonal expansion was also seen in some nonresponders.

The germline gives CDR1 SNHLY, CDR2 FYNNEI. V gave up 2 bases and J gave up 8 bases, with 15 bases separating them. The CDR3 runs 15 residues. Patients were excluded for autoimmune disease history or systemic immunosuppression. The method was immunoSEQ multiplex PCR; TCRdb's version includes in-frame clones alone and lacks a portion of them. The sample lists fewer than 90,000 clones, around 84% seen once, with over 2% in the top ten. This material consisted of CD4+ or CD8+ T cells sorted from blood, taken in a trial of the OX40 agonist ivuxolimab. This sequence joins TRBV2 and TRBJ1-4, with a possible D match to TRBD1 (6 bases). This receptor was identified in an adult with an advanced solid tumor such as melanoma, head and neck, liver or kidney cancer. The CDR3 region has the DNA TGTGCCAGCAGTGAAAGCCGGATGAGGGGGGAAAAACTGTTTTTT. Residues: CASSESRMRGEKLFF.